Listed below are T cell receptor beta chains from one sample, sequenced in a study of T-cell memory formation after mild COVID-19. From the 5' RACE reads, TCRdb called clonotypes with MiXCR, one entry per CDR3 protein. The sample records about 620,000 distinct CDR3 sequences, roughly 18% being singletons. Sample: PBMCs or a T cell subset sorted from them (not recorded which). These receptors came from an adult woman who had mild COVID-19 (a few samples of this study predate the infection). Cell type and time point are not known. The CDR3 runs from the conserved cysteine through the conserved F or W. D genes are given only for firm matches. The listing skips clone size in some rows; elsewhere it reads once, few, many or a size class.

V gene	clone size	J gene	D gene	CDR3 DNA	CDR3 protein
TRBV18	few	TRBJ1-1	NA	TGTGCCAGCTCACCTGAGACGGATAACACTGAAGCTTTCTTT	CASSPETDNTEAFF
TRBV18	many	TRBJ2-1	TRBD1	TGTGCCAGCGGACAGGGCCCTTGGAATGAGCAGTTCTTC	CASGQGPWNEQFF
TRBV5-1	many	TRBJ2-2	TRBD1	TGCGCCAGCAGCTTGAGGCTCAGGACAGGGAACACCGGGGAGCTGTTTTTT	CASSLRLRTGNTGELFF
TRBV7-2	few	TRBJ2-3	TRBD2	TGTGCCAGCAGCTTAGTGGCTAGCGGGAGCACAGATACGCAGTATTTT	CASSLVASGSTDTQYF
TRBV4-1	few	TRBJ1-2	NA	TGCGCCAGCAGCCAACTTTTCCCCCGAAACTATGGCTACACCTTC	CASSQLFPRNYGYTF
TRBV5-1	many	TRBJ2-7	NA	TGCGCCAGCAGCTTGGACCGGGACGAGCAGTACTTC	CASSLDRDEQYF
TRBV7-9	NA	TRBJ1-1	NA	TGTGCCAGCAGCCCCCGGGCGGGATCGAACACTGAAGCTTTCTTT	CASSPRAGSNTEAFF
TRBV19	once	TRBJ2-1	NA	TGTGCCAGTAGTAAGCTGTCCTACAATGAGCAGTTCTTC	CASSKLSYNEQFF
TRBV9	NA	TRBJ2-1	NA	TGTGCCAGCAGCGTAAGGGCGGGAACTGAGAATGAGCAGTTCTTC	CASSVRAGTENEQFF
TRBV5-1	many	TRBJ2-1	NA	TGCGCCAGCAGCTGGGACCAAGGTAATGAGCAGTTCTTC	CASSWDQGNEQFF
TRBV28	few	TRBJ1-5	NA	TGTGCCAGCAGTGCTCGGGGTTTAGGCAATCAGCCCCAGCATTTT	CASSARGLGNQPQHF
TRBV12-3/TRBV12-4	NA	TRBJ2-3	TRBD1	TGTGCCAGCAGTGAAAGGGACAGGGCGGGATATACGCAGTATTTT	CASSERDRAGYTQYF
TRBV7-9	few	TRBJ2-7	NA	TGTGCCAGCAGCACACAAATTCCGGGCCTAAACTACGAGCAGTACTTC	CASSTQIPGLNYEQYF
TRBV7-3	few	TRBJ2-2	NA	TGTGCCAGCTCCTTCGAGCGGCTCACCGGGGAGCTGTTTTTT	CASSFERLTGELFF
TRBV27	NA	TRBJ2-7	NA	TGTGCCAGTTCTTTAGGCGGACAGATAGGCGAGCAGTACTTC	CASSLGGQIGEQYF
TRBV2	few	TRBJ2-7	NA	TGTGCCAGCAGTGACAGGACCCTCTCCTACGAGCAGTACTTC	CASSDRTLSYEQYF
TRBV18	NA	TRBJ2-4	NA	TGTGCCAGCTCACCCACCGGACAGGAGGGGAACATTCAGTACTTC	CASSPTGQEGNIQYF
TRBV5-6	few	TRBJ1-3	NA	TGTGCCAGCTACTCAGCATTTACAGGGCCGGGAAACACCATATATTTT	CASYSAFTGPGNTIYF
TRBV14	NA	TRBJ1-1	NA	TGTGCCAGCAGCCAAGATCTTGGAGGGAACACTGAAGCTTTCTTT	CASSQDLGGNTEAFF
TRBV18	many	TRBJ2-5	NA	TGTGCCAGCAGCCCTCAGGGGTGGGAGACCCAGTACTTC	CASSPQGWETQYF
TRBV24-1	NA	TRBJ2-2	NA	TGTGCCACCAGTGATTGGAGAACAGGGACCGGGGAGCTGTTTTTT	CATSDWRTGTGELFF
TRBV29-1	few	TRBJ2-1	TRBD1	TGCAGCGTTGAAGAGGGGACAGGAGGAGAGCAGTTCTTC	CSVEEGTGGEQFF
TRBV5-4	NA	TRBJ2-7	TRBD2	TGTGCCAGCAGCTGGACTAGCGGAGCCTCCTACGAGCAGTACTTC	CASSWTSGASYEQYF
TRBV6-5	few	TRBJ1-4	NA	TGTGCCAGCAGTTACGGGGGTCCTGGGGATGAAAAACTGTTTTTT	CASSYGGPGDEKLFF
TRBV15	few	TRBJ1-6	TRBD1	TGTGCCACCAGCACCGTAGGGGGCGCGGGGTCACCCCTCCACTTT	CATSTVGGAGSPLHF
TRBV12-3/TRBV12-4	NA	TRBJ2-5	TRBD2	TGTGCCAGCGGTTCTAGCGGGAGTAAAGAGACCCAGTACTTC	CASGSSGSKETQYF
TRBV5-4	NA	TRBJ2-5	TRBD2	TGTGCCAGCAGCTTGACTAGCGGGGAAGAGACCCAGTACTTC	CASSLTSGEETQYF
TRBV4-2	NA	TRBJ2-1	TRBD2	TGTGCCAGCAGCCAAGAATCCAGCGGGGGGGCGCAAGAGCAGTTCTTC	CASSQESSGGAQEQFF
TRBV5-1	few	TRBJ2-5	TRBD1	TGCGCCAGCAGCTTCGGAACAGGGGGTGTTGGAGAGACCCAGTACTTC	CASSFGTGGVGETQYF
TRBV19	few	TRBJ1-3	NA	TGTGCCAGTAGCACGACAGGAGCCTCTGGAAACACCATATATTTT	CASSTTGASGNTIYF
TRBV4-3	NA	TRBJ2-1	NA	TGCGCCAGCAGCCAGACTACTGTTGGGGTCTCCTACAATGAGCAGTTCTTC	CASSQTTVGVSYNEQFF
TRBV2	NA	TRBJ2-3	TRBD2	TGTGCCAGCAGTTTAGCGGGAGATAGCACAGATACGCAGTATTTT	CASSLAGDSTDTQYF
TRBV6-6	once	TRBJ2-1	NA	TGTGCCAGCAGTTACCAAACACCTAGCAGCCACTCCTACAATGAGCAGTTCTTC	CASSYQTPSSHSYNEQFF
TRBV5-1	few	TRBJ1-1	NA	TGCGCCAGCAGCGCCCGGGAGGGAGCCACTGAAGCTTTCTTT	CASSAREGATEAFF
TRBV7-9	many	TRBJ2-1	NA	TGTGCCAGCAGCTTGCTTCAGCCTTCTGAACTGGGGAAGGGGTACAATGAGCAGTTCTTC	CASSLLQPSELGKGYNEQFF
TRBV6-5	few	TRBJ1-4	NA	TGTGCCAGCAGTTACGCTCGTGACAGTGAAAAACTGTTTTTT	CASSYARDSEKLFF
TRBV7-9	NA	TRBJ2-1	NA	TGTGCCAGCAGCTTCAGCACGGGAGAGGCCTACAATGAGCAGTTCTTC	CASSFSTGEAYNEQFF
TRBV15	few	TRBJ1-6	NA	TGTGCCACCAGCAGAGATAGTCGGCAGGTCGATTCACCCCTCCACTTT	CATSRDSRQVDSPLHF
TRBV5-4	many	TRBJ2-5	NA	TGTGCCAGCAGCTTGGGCCCTCAACAGGTTCAAGAGACCCAGTACTTC	CASSLGPQQVQETQYF
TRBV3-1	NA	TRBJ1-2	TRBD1	TGTGCCAGCAGCCAAACTCCGGGACAGGGAAGGAGCGGCTACACCTTC	CASSQTPGQGRSGYTF
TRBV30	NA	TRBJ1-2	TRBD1	TGTGCCTGGAGTGACGGGACAGGGAATGGCTACACCTTC	CAWSDGTGNGYTF
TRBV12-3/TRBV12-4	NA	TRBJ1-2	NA	TGTGCCAGCAGTTTCTGGGGGCGGGCGGACTATGGCTACACCTTC	CASSFWGRADYGYTF